A selection of T cell receptor beta chains follows, all from one sample in a study of control samples from healthy donors and cancer patients. Measured with immunoSEQ multiplex PCR; TCRdb has only the in-frame clones, and not every one. The table includes 150,000 to 200,000 clones, around 92% detected once. What was sequenced was blood. The receptors were sampled from a woman aged 40-49 years in good health. CDR3s include the opening cysteine and the closing phenylalanine or tryptophan. The D gene is left open where the match is weak. Rows give clone size only sometimes, using once, few, many, or a class for an expanded clone.

cdr3_aa,cdr3_nt,d_call,clone_size,v_call,j_call
CASSPGTYNYGYTF,TGTGCCAGCAGCCCCGGGACATACAACTATGGCTACACCTTC,NA,NA,TRBV6-5,TRBJ1-2
CASSQSPGQGHEQYF,TGTGCCAGCAGCCAATCCCCGGGACAGGGCCACGAGCAGTACTTC,TRBD1,NA,TRBV7-7,TRBJ2-7
CASSLRGGASYNEQFF,TGTGCCAGCAGCCTGAGGGGGGGGGCCTCCTACAATGAGCAGTTCTTC,NA,NA,TRBV9,TRBJ2-1
CASQDPRGVNYGYTF,TGTGCCAGCCAAGACCCCAGGGGAGTTAACTATGGCTACACCTTC,NA,NA,TRBV2,TRBJ1-2
CASSVSSSYNEQFF,TGTGCCAGCAGTGTCAGCAGCTCCTACAATGAGCAGTTCTTC,NA,NA,TRBV2,TRBJ2-1
CASSPPGAMNTEAFF,TGTGCCAGTAGTCCCCCAGGGGCTATGAACACTGAAGCTTTCTTT,NA,NA,TRBV19,TRBJ1-1
CASSSVPSPLHF,TGTGCCAGCAGTAGCGTCCCTTCACCCCTCCACTTT,NA,NA,TRBV12-3/TRBV12-4,TRBJ1-6
CASSLEQGPNYGYTF,TGTGCCAGCAGCTTAGAACAGGGACCTAACTATGGCTACACCTTC,NA,NA,TRBV7-9,TRBJ1-2
CASSRVPLLGETQYF,TGTGCCAGCAGCAGGGTTCCACTGCTTGGGGAGACCCAGTACTTC,NA,once,TRBV21-1,TRBJ2-5
CASSSAWDGETEAFF,TGTGCCAGCAGTTCGGCCTGGGATGGGGAAACTGAAGCTTTCTTT,NA,NA,TRBV6-5,TRBJ1-1
CASNTGVGQPQHF,TGTGCCAGCAATACCGGGGTCGGGCAGCCCCAGCATTTT,NA,NA,TRBV6-5,TRBJ1-5
CASSLAGKYGYTF,TGTGCCAGCAGCTTAGCGGGGAAGTATGGCTACACCTTC,NA,NA,TRBV7-2,TRBJ1-2
CASSVAQAGNTGELFF,TGTGCCAGCAGCGTAGCACAGGCAGGGAACACCGGGGAGCTGTTTTTT,NA,NA,TRBV9,TRBJ2-2
CASSEGLARGRNTEAFF,TGCGCCAGCAGTGAGGGGCTGGCCCGTGGCCGAAACACTGAAGCTTTCTTT,NA,NA,TRBV10-2,TRBJ1-1
CASSLAGGPQETQYF,TGTGCCAGCAGCTTAGCGGGGGGCCCCCAAGAGACCCAGTACTTC,NA,NA,TRBV11-3,TRBJ2-5
CASSSTTGTGAKTQYF,TGTGCCAGCAGCTCTACGACCGGGACAGGGGCGAAGACCCAGTACTTC,TRBD1,NA,TRBV7-2,TRBJ2-5
CASSGPGTGEFNYGYTF,TGCGCCAGCAGCGGCCCCGGGACAGGGGAATTTAACTATGGCTACACCTTC,TRBD1,NA,TRBV5-1,TRBJ1-2
CSVAQGAGYGYTF,TGCAGCGTTGCACAGGGGGCAGGATATGGCTACACCTTC,TRBD1,NA,TRBV29-1,TRBJ1-2
CASSSSGLAGTGELFF,TGCGCCAGCAGCTCGTCCGGACTAGCTGGCACCGGGGAGCTGTTTTTT,TRBD2,NA,TRBV5-1,TRBJ2-2
CASSQELAGGLYEQYF,TGCGCCAGCAGCCAGGAGCTAGCGGGGGGACTCTACGAGCAGTACTTC,TRBD2,NA,TRBV4-1,TRBJ2-7
CASSPGQGKQETQYF,TGTGCCAGCAGCCCGGGACAGGGTAAACAAGAGACCCAGTACTTC,TRBD1,NA,TRBV11-3,TRBJ2-5
CASSLDPLNTEAFF,TGTGCCAGCAGCTTGGACCCTTTGAACACTGAAGCTTTCTTT,NA,NA,TRBV5-4,TRBJ1-1